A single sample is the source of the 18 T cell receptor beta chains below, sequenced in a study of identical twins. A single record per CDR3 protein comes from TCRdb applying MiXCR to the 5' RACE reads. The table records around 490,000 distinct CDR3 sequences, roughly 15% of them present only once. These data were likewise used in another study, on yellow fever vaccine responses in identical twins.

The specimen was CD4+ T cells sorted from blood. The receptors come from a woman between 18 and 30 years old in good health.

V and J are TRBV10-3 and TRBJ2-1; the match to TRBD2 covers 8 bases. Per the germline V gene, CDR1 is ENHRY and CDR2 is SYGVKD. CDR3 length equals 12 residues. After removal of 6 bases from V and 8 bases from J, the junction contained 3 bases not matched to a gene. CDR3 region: CAISPGGDEQFF. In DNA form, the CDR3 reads TGTGCCATCAGCCCCGGGGGGGATGAGCAGTTCTTC.

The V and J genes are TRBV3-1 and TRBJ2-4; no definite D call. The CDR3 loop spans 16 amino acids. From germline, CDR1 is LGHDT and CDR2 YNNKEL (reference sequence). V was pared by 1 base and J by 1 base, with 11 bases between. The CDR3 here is CASSQGETKAKNIQYF. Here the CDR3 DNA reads TGTGCCAGCAGCCAAGGAGAGACAAAGGCCAAAAACATTCAGTACTTC.

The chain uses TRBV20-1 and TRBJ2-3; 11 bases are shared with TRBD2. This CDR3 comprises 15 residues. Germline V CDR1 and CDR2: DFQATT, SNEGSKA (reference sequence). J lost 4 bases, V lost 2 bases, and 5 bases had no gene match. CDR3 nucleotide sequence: TGCAGTGCTAGACATTCTAGCGGGAGGTCAGATACGCAGTATTTT. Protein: CSARHSSGRSDTQYF.

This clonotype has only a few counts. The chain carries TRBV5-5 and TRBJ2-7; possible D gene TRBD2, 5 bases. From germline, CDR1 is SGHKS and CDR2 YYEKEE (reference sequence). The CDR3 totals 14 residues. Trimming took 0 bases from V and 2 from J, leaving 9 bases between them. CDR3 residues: CASSLVGNPYEQYV. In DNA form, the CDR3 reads TGTGCCAGCAGCTTGGTCGGGAACCCCTACGAGCAGTACGTC.

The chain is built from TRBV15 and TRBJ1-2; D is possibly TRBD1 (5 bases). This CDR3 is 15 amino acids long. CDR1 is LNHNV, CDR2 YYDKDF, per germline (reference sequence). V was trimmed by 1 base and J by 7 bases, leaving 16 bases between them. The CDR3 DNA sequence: TGTGCCACCAGCAGAGCGACCCCCGGCGGGGCTGGCTACACCTTC. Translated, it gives CATSRATPGGAGYTF.

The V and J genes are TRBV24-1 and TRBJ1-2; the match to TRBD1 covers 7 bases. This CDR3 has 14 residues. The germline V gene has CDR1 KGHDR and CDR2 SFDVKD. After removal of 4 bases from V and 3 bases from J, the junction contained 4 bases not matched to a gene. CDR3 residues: CATSDRDRDYGYTF. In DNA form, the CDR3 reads TGTGCCACCAGTGACCGGGACAGAGACTATGGCTACACCTTC.

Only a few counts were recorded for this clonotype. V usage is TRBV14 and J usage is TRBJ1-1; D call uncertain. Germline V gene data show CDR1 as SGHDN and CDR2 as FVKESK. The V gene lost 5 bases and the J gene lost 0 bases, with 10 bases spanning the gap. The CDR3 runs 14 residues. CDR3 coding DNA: TGTGCCAGCAGCTATAGTATCATGAACACTGAAGCTTTCTTT. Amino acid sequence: CASSYSIMNTEAFF.

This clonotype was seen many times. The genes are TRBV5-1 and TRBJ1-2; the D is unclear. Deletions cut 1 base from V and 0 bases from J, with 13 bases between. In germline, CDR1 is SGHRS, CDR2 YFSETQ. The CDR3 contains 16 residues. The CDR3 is CASSLRADPTNYGYTF. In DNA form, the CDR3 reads TGCGCCAGCAGCTTGAGGGCAGATCCTACTAACTATGGCTACACCTTC.

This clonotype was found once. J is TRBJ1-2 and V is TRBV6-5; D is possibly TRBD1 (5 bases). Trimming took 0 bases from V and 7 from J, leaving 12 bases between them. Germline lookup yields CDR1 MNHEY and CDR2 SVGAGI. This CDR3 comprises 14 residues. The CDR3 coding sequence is TGTGCCAGCAGTTACTCTCCAGGGTATCTTGGCTACACCTTC. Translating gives CASSYSPGYLGYTF.

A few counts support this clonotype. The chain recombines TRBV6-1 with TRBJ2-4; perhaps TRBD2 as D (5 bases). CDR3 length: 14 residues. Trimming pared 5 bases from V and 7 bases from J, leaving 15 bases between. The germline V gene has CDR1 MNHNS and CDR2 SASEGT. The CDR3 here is CASSTALGVNIQYF. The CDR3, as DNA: TGTGCCAGCAGTACCGCCCTCGGGGTGAACATTCAGTACTTC.

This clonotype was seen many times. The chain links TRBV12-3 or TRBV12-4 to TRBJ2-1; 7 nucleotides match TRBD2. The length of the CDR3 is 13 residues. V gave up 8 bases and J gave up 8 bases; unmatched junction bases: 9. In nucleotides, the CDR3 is TGTGCCAGCCGACTAGCTGGGTGGGATGAGCAGTTCTTC. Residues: CASRLAGWDEQFF.

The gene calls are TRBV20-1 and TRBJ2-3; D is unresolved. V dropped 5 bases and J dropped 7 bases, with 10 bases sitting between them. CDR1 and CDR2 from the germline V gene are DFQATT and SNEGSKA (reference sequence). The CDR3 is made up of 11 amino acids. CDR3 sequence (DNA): TGCAGTGCTTCCATGATGCATACGCAGTATTTT. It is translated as CSASMMHTQYF.

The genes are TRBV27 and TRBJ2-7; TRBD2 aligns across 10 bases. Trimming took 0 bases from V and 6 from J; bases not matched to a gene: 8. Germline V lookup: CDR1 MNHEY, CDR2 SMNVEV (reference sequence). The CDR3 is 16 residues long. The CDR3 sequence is CASSLSITSGTSEQYF. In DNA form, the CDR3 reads TGTGCCAGCAGTTTATCGATAACTAGCGGGACGAGCGAGCAGTACTTC.

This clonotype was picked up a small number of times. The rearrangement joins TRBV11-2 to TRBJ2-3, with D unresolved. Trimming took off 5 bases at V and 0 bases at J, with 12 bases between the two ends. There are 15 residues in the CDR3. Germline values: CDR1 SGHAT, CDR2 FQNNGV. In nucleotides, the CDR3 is TGTGCCAGCAGCCTCCCCATATATAGCACAGATACGCAGTATTTT. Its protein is CASSLPIYSTDTQYF. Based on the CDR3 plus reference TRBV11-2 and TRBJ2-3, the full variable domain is EAGVAQSPRYKIIEKRQSVAFWCNPISGHATLYWYQQILGQGPKLLIQFQNNGVVDDSQLPKDRFSAERLKGVDSTLKIQPAKLEDSAVYLCASSLPIYSTDTQYFGPGTRLTVL.

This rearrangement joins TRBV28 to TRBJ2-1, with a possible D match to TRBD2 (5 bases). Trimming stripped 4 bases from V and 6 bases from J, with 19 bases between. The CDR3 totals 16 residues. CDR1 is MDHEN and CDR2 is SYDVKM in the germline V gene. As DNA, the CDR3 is TGTGCCAGCAGTTCCCTTACCGAGGGTGGAGCCAATGAGCAGTTCTTC. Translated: CASSSLTEGGANEQFF.

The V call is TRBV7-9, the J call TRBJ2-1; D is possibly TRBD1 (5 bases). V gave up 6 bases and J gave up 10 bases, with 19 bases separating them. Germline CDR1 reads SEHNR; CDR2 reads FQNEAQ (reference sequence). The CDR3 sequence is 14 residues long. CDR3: CASSDGTGVREQFF. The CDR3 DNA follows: TGTGCCAGCAGTGATGGCACAGGAGTTAGGGAGCAGTTCTTC.

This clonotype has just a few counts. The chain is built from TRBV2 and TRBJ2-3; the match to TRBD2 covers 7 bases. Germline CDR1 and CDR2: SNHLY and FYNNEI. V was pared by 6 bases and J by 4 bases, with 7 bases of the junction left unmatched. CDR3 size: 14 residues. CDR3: CASRRTSSADTQYF. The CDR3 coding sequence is TGTGCCAGCAGGCGGACTAGTTCGGCAGATACGCAGTATTTT.

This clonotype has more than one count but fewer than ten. The CDR3: CASSQELAGAPNTGELFF. As DNA, the CDR3 is TGTGCCAGCAGCCAAGAACTAGCGGGGGCCCCGAACACCGGGGAGCTGTTTTTT. The rearrangement links TRBV4-2 to TRBJ2-2, with 11 bases identical to TRBD2. Looked up from germline, CDR1 is LGHNA and CDR2 is YNFKEQ. This CDR3 has 18 amino acids. V was pared by 0 bases and J by 0 bases, with 3 bases of the junction left unmatched.